These 27 T cell receptor beta chains share one sample of origin, sequenced in a study of T-cell memory formation after mild COVID-19. MiXCR was run by TCRdb on the 5' RACE reads, yielding one entry per CDR3 protein. The sample has around 300,000 distinct CDR3 sequences; approximately 7.6% are singletons. Sample: PBMCs or a T cell subset sorted from them (not recorded which). The receptors derive from a man aged 18-30 years who had mild COVID-19 (a few samples of this study predate the infection). Cell type and time point are not known.

V usage is TRBV5-1 and J usage is TRBJ2-3; TRBD2 aligns across 7 bases. The CDR3 runs to 14 residues. J lost 6 bases, V lost 2 bases, and 6 bases had no gene match. The germline V gene has CDR1 SGHRS and CDR2 YFSETQ. CDR3 residues: CASSFRGRGDTQYF. The CDR3 nucleotides read TGCGCCAGCAGCTTTCGCGGGAGAGGTGATACGCAGTATTTT.

The CDR3 here is CASSALSEDTQYF. CDR3 DNA: TGTGCCAGCAGCGCGCTCTCAGAGGATACGCAGTATTTT. V gene TRBV25-1 combines with J gene TRBJ2-3, with D unresolved. Germline-derived CDR1 and CDR2 are MGHDK and SYGVNS. The CDR3 covers 13 residues. With 6 bases removed from V and 6 bases from J, the gap between germline ends came to 13 bases.

The chain uses TRBV6-1 and TRBJ1-5; the D gene is possibly TRBD1 (6 bases). CDR1 is MNHNS, CDR2 SASEGT, per germline. There are 12 residues in the CDR3. The ends were cut back, 6 bases at V and 11 bases at J, with 14 bases in the middle. CDR3 amino acids: CASSRNWDTQHF. CDR3 nucleotides: TGTGCCAGCAGCAGAAATTGGGACACCCAGCATTTT.

There are a few counts of this clonotype. The chain is built from TRBV23-1 and TRBJ1-5; 9 bases line up with TRBD1. TRBV23-1 carries the ORF label, with uncertain function. V lost 5 bases to trimming and J lost 5 bases; unmatched junction nucleotides: 16. This CDR3 region has 18 residues. CDR3 amino acids: CASSYRDRVSGAYQPQHF. Here the CDR3 DNA reads TGCGCCAGCAGTTATAGGGACAGGGTCTCCGGGGCGTATCAGCCCCAGCATTTT.

This clonotype was seen only a few times. The chain couples TRBV5-1 to TRBJ1-2; the D gene is possibly TRBD1 (6 bases). This CDR3 is 14 amino acids long. Looked up from germline, CDR1 is SGHRS and CDR2 is YFSETQ. V lost 4 bases and J lost 2, with 12 bases in between. The CDR3, as DNA: TGCGCCAGCAGCGAGACAACAGGGAACTATGGCTACACCTTC. Translating it yields CASSETTGNYGYTF. Looking up the rest from reference TRBV5-1 and TRBJ1-2 gives the full variable domain: KAGVTQTPRYLIKTRGQQVTLSCSPISGHRSVSWYQQTPGQGLQFLFEYFSETQRNKGNFPGRFSGRQFSNSRSEMNVSTLELGDSALYLCASSETTGNYGYTFGSGTRLTVV.

This clonotype was seen only a few times. The chain couples TRBV9 to TRBJ1-6; 7 bases match TRBD1. Unmatched junction bases numbered 5, after V lost 0 bases and J lost 11 bases. Germline lookup yields CDR1 SGDLS and CDR2 YYNGEE. This CDR3 has 14 residues. The CDR3: CASSVEGQATPLHF. The CDR3 nucleotides are TGTGCCAGCAGCGTAGAAGGACAGGCGACACCCCTCCACTTT.

The sample holds a few counts of this clonotype. The chain joins TRBV11-2 to TRBJ2-1; 8 bases agree with TRBD2. The germline V gene encodes CDR1 SGHAT and CDR2 FQNNGV. The V gene end was trimmed by 1 base and the J gene end by 7 bases; junction bases not matched to a gene: 15. This CDR3 comprises 18 residues. In DNA, the CDR3 is TGTGCCAGCAGCTTAGCCCCAGGATCGAGCGGGGGTACAAATGAGCAGTTCTTC. The encoded protein is CASSLAPGSSGGTNEQFF.

This clonotype was seen ten or more times. J is TRBJ1-1 and V is TRBV5-1; no firm D call. From germline, CDR1 is SGHRS and CDR2 YFSETQ. CDR3 length: 15 amino acids. V shed 0 bases and J shed 1 base, with 10 bases lying between them. As DNA, the CDR3 is TGCGCCAGCAGCTTGGCCGGGGTGACGAACACTGAAGCTTTCTTT. Translation gives CASSLAGVTNTEAFF.

This clonotype was detected a few times. The chain combines TRBV10-3 with TRBJ2-6; D is perhaps TRBD1 (5 bases). The CDR3 loop spans 15 amino acids. The germline gives CDR1 ENHRY, CDR2 SYGVKD. V was cut by 2 bases and J by 3 bases, with 8 bases left in between. The CDR3 sequence is CAISETGLGANVLTF. CDR3 coding DNA: TGTGCCATCAGTGAGACAGGCCTTGGGGCCAACGTCCTGACTTTC.

The DNA for the CDR3 is TGTGCCAGCAGACGTGACAGGGTGAACACTGAAGCTTTCTTT. It codes for CASRRDRVNTEAFF. The gene calls are TRBV7-2 and TRBJ1-1; TRBD1 matches 7 bases. Germline V lookup: CDR1 SGHTA, CDR2 FQGNSA. The CDR3 runs 14 residues. J gave up 0 bases and V 6 bases, and 4 bases lay outside the gene matches.

The table lists this clonotype with a few counts. The chain carries TRBV12-3 or TRBV12-4 and TRBJ2-5; D may match TRBD1 or TRBD2 (5 bases each). CDR3 length equals 15 residues. The V gene lost 7 bases and the J gene lost 4 bases, with 19 bases spanning the gap. This CDR3 reads CASTYKRGASETQYF. CDR3 coding DNA: TGTGCCAGCACATATAAGAGGGGAGCGTCAGAGACCCAGTACTTC.

This clonotype was found many times. The chain couples TRBV7-6 to TRBJ1-1, with 7 bases aligning to TRBD1. Germline loops: CDR1 SGHVS, CDR2 FNYEAQ. The trim removed 5 bases at V and 4 bases at J, leaving 10 bases unmatched. The CDR3 runs to 15 residues. Here the CDR3 reads CASSPPKAGGTEAFF. The CDR3 nucleotides read TGTGCCAGCAGCCCCCCCAAGGCAGGGGGCACTGAAGCTTTCTTT.

This clonotype occurred many times. Written as DNA, the CDR3 is TGTGCCAGCAGCTTGGTTGGGACCACTGAAGCTTTCTTT. It encodes CASSLVGTTEAFF. V and J are TRBV7-2 and TRBJ1-1, with D possibly TRBD1 on 5 matching bases. The length of the CDR3 is 13 residues. Trimming shortened V by 3 bases and J by 4 bases, and 9 bases separated the two germline ends. The germline V gene has CDR1 SGHTA and CDR2 FQGNSA.

The V call is TRBV18, the J call TRBJ1-3, with TRBD1 matching 7 bases. The CDR3 has 16 residues. The V gene end was trimmed by 4 bases and the J gene end by 3 bases; junction bases not matched to a gene: 9. Germline CDR1 is KGHSH and CDR2 is LQKENI. CDR3 amino acids: CASSLWIGQVGNTIYF. As DNA, the CDR3 is TGTGCCAGCTCACTGTGGATAGGACAGGTTGGAAACACCATATATTTT.

The chain employs TRBV7-2 and TRBJ1-3; a possible D gene is TRBD1 (6 bases). V lost 1 base, J lost 2 bases, and 15 bases lay in between. Germline CDR1 is SGHTA and CDR2 is FQGNSA. This CDR3 has 17 residues. CDR3 amino acids: CASSLDPGALPGNTIYF. CDR3 DNA sequence: TGTGCCAGCAGCTTAGATCCAGGGGCCCTACCTGGAAACACCATATATTTT.

The rearrangement joins TRBV11-2 to TRBJ2-2; D is unclear. The germline V gene encodes CDR1 SGHAT and CDR2 FQNNGV. This CDR3 has 14 amino acids. The V end was cut by 1 base, the J end by 6 bases, with 9 bases between. The CDR3 region is CASSLALCSGELFF. CDR3 coding DNA: TGTGCCAGCAGCTTAGCTCTGTGTTCCGGGGAGCTGTTTTTT. Filled out from reference TRBV11-2 and TRBJ2-2, the complete variable domain reads EAGVAQSPRYKIIEKRQSVAFWCNPISGHATLYWYQQILGQGPKLLIQFQNNGVVDDSQLPKDRFSAERLKGVDSTLKIQPAKLEDSAVYLCASSLALCSGELFFGEGSRLTVL.

The rearrangement joins TRBV5-1 to TRBJ2-3; the D gene is possibly TRBD2 (6 bases). This CDR3 is built from 15 residues. V was clipped by 4 bases and J by 1 base, with 13 bases between them. Germline CDR1 reads SGHRS; CDR2 reads YFSETQ. The CDR3 DNA follows: TGCGCCAGCAGCCCCCGGGACTTGGGCACAGATACGCAGTATTTT. It translates to CASSPRDLGTDTQYF.

The V gene is TRBV7-3, the J gene TRBJ2-3; D possibly corresponds to TRBD2 (6 bases). Trimming removed 5 bases from V and 5 bases from J, with 14 bases in between. The CDR3 contains 14 residues. The germline CDR1 and CDR2 sequences are SGHTA and FQGTGA. CDR3 in DNA: TGTGCCAGCAGCCCTACGGGGGATGAAGATACGCAGTATTTT. Its protein product is CASSPTGDEDTQYF.

The J gene is TRBJ1-3, the V gene TRBV4-1; possible D gene TRBD1, 6 bases. The CDR3 has 16 residues. V was cut by 2 bases and J by 12 bases, with 23 bases left in between. Looked up from germline, CDR1 is MGHRA and CDR2 is YSYEKL. CDR3 nucleotide sequence: TGCGCCAGCAGCCAAACCTCCGGAGGCGGGTTAGGGGGCATATATTTT. Translating it yields CASSQTSGGGLGGIYF.

This clonotype was found many times. This chain connects TRBV9 to TRBJ1-4, with D uncertain. The length of the CDR3 is 17 residues. V was clipped by 0 bases and J by 12 bases, with 24 bases between them. Germline CDR1 reads SGDLS; CDR2 reads YYNGEE. CDR3 DNA: TGTGCCAGCAGCGTAGAAACGGAGTGGGTCGGGAGTACTGAACTGTTTTTT. Residues: CASSVETEWVGSTELFF.

This clonotype has a single count. This may come from a read error, since a much larger clone is one base off. The V and J genes are TRBV7-9 and TRBJ2-3; 8 bases are shared with TRBD1. V was clipped by 1 base and J by 1 base; unmatched bases: 1. The CDR3 loop spans 15 amino acids. Germline V lookup: CDR1 SEHNR, CDR2 FQNEAQ (reference sequence). CDR3 sequence (DNA): TGTGCCAGCAGCTTAGTGACAGGGGGCACAGATACGCAGTATTTT. It encodes CASSLVTGGTDTQYF.

This clonotype was seen repeatedly, ten times or more. V and J are TRBV7-3 and TRBJ2-3; D unresolved. The CDR3 sequence is 13 residues long. The germline V and J ends were trimmed by 3 bases and 4 bases, with 8 bases remaining between them. CDR1 SGHTA and CDR2 FQGTGA come from the germline V gene. The chain's CDR3 is CASSFQEADTQYF. CDR3 bases: TGTGCCAGCAGCTTCCAAGAAGCAGATACGCAGTATTTT.

V and J are TRBV5-1 and TRBJ2-2, with 9 bases aligning to TRBD2. Trimming took 4 bases from V and 2 from J; bases not matched to a gene: 3. There are 15 residues in the CDR3. Germline V gives CDR1 SGHRS, CDR2 YFSETQ. In DNA form, the CDR3 reads TGCGCCAGCAGCCAGACTAGCGGAAACACCGGGGAGCTGTTTTTT. Translated, it gives CASSQTSGNTGELFF.

The chain joins TRBV18 to TRBJ1-1, with D possibly matching TRBD1 (6 bases). The CDR3 loop spans 13 amino acids. The V gene lost 2 bases and the J gene lost 6 bases, with 10 bases spanning the gap. Per the germline V gene, CDR1 is KGHSH and CDR2 is LQKENI. The CDR3 nucleotides read TGTGCCAGCTCACCAGGGGGCGAGTCTGAAGCTTTCTTT. It encodes CASSPGGESEAFF.

This clonotype has at least ten counts. The chain has TRBV11-2 and TRBJ2-3; a possible D gene is TRBD1 (6 bases). The CDR3 spans 15 residues. Per the germline V gene, CDR1 is SGHAT and CDR2 is FQNNGV. V was clipped by 7 bases and J by 2 bases, with 16 bases between them. As DNA, the CDR3 is TGTGCCAGCACCAACTACAACAGGGACACAGATACGCAGTATTTT. It yields the protein CASTNYNRDTDTQYF.

This clonotype has only a few counts. The J gene is TRBJ2-1, the V gene TRBV11-2, with 9 bases identical to TRBD2. The CDR3 is made up of 16 amino acids. The trim removed 1 base at V and 8 bases at J, leaving 9 bases unmatched. Germline values: CDR1 SGHAT, CDR2 FQNNGV. In DNA form, the CDR3 reads TGTGCCAGCAGCTTAGGGGGACTAGCTGGTTTGGATGAGCAGTTCTTC. It specifies CASSLGGLAGLDEQFF.

This clonotype came up a few times. The chain joins TRBV7-2 to TRBJ1-1, with 7 bases matching TRBD1. The trim removed 4 bases at V and 5 bases at J, leaving 4 bases unmatched. The CDR3 spans 13 residues. Germline CDR1 reads SGHTA; CDR2 reads FQGNSA. DNA of the CDR3: TGTGCCAGCAGCTCCCACAGGGGTACTGAAGCTTTCTTT. Translation: CASSSHRGTEAFF. Full variable domain (remainder filled in from reference TRBV7-2 and TRBJ1-1): GAGVSQSPSNKVTEKGKDVELRCDPISGHTALYWYRQSLGQGLEFLIYFQGNSAPDKSGLPSDRFSAERTGGSVSTLTIQRTQQEDSAVYLCASSSHRGTEAFFGQGTRLTVV.